This is a list of T cell receptor beta chains from one sample in a study of cytomegalovirus exposure and HLA in healthy donors. The table came from immunoSEQ multiplex PCR; TCRdb's copy has only in-frame clones and leaves some out. The table lists about 50,000 clones, with 0.9% to 1.2% in the top ten. The material sequenced was PBMCs. The receptors originated from a woman between 35 and 50 years old in good health and CMV-seronegative. The CDR3 runs from the conserved cysteine through the conserved F or W. The D gene is left open where the match is weak.

J: TRBJ2-1; D: .; V: TRBV30; CDR3: CAWSLFGGISSYNEQFF; DNA: TGTGCCTGGAGTTTATTTGGGGGCATCAGCTCCTACAATGAGCAGTTCTTC
J: TRBJ1-3; D: TRBD1; V: TRBV7-8; CDR3: CASSRRDRVLGRGNTIYF; DNA: TGTGCCAGCAGCCGACGGGACAGGGTCTTAGGGAGGGGAAACACCATATATTTT
J: TRBJ2-5; D: .; V: TRBV5-1; CDR3: CASRELPGNQETQYF; DNA: TGCGCCAGCAGGGAGCTGCCAGGGAACCAAGAGACCCAGTACTTC
J: TRBJ1-2; D: .; V: TRBV4-2; CDR3: CASSLREEIYGYTF; DNA: TGTGCCAGCAGCCTCCGGGAGGAGATCTATGGCTACACCTTC
J: TRBJ2-7; D: .; V: TRBV7-7; CDR3: CASSEGQHGKQYF; DNA: TGTGCTAGCAGCGAAGGACAGCACGGGAAGCAGTACTTC
J: TRBJ2-7; D: .; V: TRBV29-1; CDR3: CSVALPGEQYF; DNA: TGCAGCGTTGCCCTTCCCGGCGAGCAGTACTTC
J: TRBJ1-3; D: .; V: TRBV27; CDR3: CASRPEVSGNTIYF; DNA: TGTGCCAGCCGTCCGGAGGTATCTGGAAACACCATATATTTT
J: TRBJ1-1; D: .; V: TRBV28; CDR3: CASSFIRVIAEPEAFF; DNA: TGTGCCAGCAGTTTTATTCGGGTTATAGCGGAGCCTGAAGCTTTCTTT
J: TRBJ1-2; D: .; V: TRBV7-2; CDR3: CASRSGTYGYTF; DNA: TGTGCCAGCAGATCTGGGACATATGGCTACACCTTC
J: TRBJ2-5; D: TRBD1; V: TRBV7-9; CDR3: CASSPTGRLETQYF; DNA: TGTGCCAGCAGCCCGACAGGGAGATTGGAGACCCAGTACTTC
J: TRBJ2-3; D: .; V: TRBV9; CDR3: CASSVAGEGVGRPDTQYF; DNA: TGTGCCAGCAGCGTAGCAGGGGAGGGAGTAGGTAGGCCAGATACGCAGTATTTT
J: TRBJ1-1; D: .; V: TRBV4-3; CDR3: CASSQDREYTEAFF; DNA: TGCGCCAGCAGCCAAGATCGGGAGTACACTGAAGCTTTCTTT
J: TRBJ2-7; D: .; V: TRBV10-3; CDR3: CAISDASGDYEQYF; DNA: TGTGCCATCAGTGATGCGTCGGGGGACTACGAGCAGTACTTC
J: TRBJ1-1; D: TRBD1; V: TRBV6-6; CDR3: CASSSGQVNTEAFF; DNA: TGTGCCAGCAGTTCCGGACAGGTCAACACTGAAGCTTTCTTT
J: TRBJ1-2; D: .; V: TRBV28; CDR3: CASSFSWDGSGYTF; DNA: TGTGCCAGCAGTTTTTCCTGGGACGGGAGCGGCTACACCTTC
J: TRBJ2-7; D: .; V: TRBV7-7; CDR3: CASSLATGGYEQYF; DNA: TGTGCTAGCAGCTTAGCGACAGGTGGCTACGAGCAGTACTTC
J: TRBJ2-1; D: .; V: TRBV15; CDR3: CATRRTVNDEQFF; DNA: TGTGCCACCAGAAGGACAGTCAACGATGAGCAGTTCTTC